This T cell receptor beta chain comes out of a study of early T cells in non-severe SARS-CoV-2 infection. On the study more broadly: Whole-blood bulk RNA, unsorted, was sequenced, and chains were unpaired. Whole-study results and caveats: Matching results from VDJdb favored anti-spike CD8 responses, leaving private and CD4 specificities undetected.

Tagging with unique molecular identifiers was applied to individual cDNA molecules. TCRdb re-derived calls from the 5' RACE reads in MiXCR, one entry per CDR3 protein. The sample lists around 80,000 distinct CDR3 sequences, about 13% seen once, with around 6% in the top ten. This clonotype was counted only a few times. No antigen is known for it. The germline V and J ends were trimmed by 5 bases and 0 bases, with 10 bases remaining between them. CDR3 size: 14 residues. Germline CDR1 MNHEY, CDR2 SVGAGI. This sequence originates from an adult who was a healthcare worker with PCR-confirmed SARS-CoV-2 infection or an uninfected control (not recorded which). This chain uses TRBV6-5 with TRBJ1-1; no firm D call. Sequencing was carried out using whole blood. CDR3 sequence (DNA): TGTGCCAGCAGTGCAGAGGGCTTGAACACTGAAGCTTTCTTT. Translation: CASSAEGLNTEAFF.